This T cell receptor beta chain was obtained from a study of cytomegalovirus exposure and HLA in healthy donors. As to this clone: The antigen remains undetermined.

Study-wide results and limits: Later on, analysis showed that most CMV-associated TCR beta chains appeared to be HLA-restricted. Investigators reported 164 TCR beta chains as tied to cytomegalovirus. Presence/absence analyses supposed approximately even sequencing depth among donors.

The PCR made use of 60 Vbeta and 13 Jbeta primers. Produced via immunoSEQ multiplex PCR; TCRdb's table is partial and in-frame only. Here the sample spans roughly 120,000 clones, around 81% being singletons. V shed 5 bases and J 2 bases; nucleotides not matched to a gene: 18. In germline, CDR1 is SGHTA, CDR2 FQGNSA. This CDR3 has 19 amino acids. V usage is TRBV7-2 and J usage is TRBJ2-3, with 8 bases aligning to TRBD2. This receptor was taken from a woman aged 40 to 49 in good health and CMV-seronegative. Input material: PBMCs. CDR3 DNA sequence: TGTGCCAGCAGCCCCCCCCTCGCGTGGCGGGGGGCGTACACAGATACGCAGTATTTT. Translation gives CASSPPLAWRGAYTDTQYF. Based on the CDR3 plus reference TRBV7-2 and TRBJ2-3, the full variable domain is GAGVSQSPSNKVTEKGKDVELRCDPISGHTALYWYRQSLGQGLEFLIYFQGNSAPDKSGLPSDRFSAERTGGSVSTLTIQRTQQEDSAVYLCASSPPLAWRGAYTDTQYFGPGTRLTVL.